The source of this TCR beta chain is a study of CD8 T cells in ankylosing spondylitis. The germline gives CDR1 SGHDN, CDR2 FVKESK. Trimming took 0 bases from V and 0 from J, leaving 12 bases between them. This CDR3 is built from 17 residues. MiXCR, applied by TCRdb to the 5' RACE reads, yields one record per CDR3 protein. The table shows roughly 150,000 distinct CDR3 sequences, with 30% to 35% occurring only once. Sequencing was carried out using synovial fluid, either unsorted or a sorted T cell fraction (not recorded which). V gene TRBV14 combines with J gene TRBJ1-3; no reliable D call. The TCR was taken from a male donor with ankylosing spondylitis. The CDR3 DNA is TGTGCCAGCAGCCAAGATACTCCCTCGAGCTCTGGAAACACCATATATTTT. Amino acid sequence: CASSQDTPSSSGNTIYF. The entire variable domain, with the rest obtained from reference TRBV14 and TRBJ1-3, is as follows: EAGVTQFPSHSVIEKGQTVTLRCDPISGHDNLYWYRRVMGKEIKFLLHFVKESKQDESGMPNNRFLAERTGGTYSTLKVQPAELEDSGVYFCASSQDTPSSSGNTIYFGEGSWLTVV.